This T cell receptor beta chain is from a study of T cell responses to AZD1222 COVID-19 vaccine. The study, taken as a whole, reports: Donors in the cohort were predominantly white British and more often female, and clonal diversity was possibly underestimated. Vaccine-associated CD4 TCRs ranged over spike, dominating at 160-218 and 743-854. None of the repertoires were sampled until the peak T cell response had passed. Baseline serostatus was positive in only six or seven AZD1222 recipients.

Profiling relied on immunoSEQ multiplex PCR, and the TCRdb table lists in-frame clones only, not all of them. Altogether 100,000 or so clones are present, about 89% being singletons, with the ten largest covering 10%. With regard to this clone: Antigen: not known.

This TCR derives from an adult who received the AZD1222 COVID-19 vaccine. The sequences come from peripheral blood, collected 28 days after the second AZD1222 dose.

The CDR3: CASSLGGEKYGYTF. The CDR3 DNA reads as TGTGCCAGCAGCTTAGGGGGAGAAAAGTATGGCTACACCTTC. The chain carries TRBV11-2 and TRBJ1-2; no clear D. CDR3 length equals 14 residues. Germline CDR1 reads SGHAT; CDR2 reads FQNNGV. V lost 1 base and J lost 5, with 11 bases in between.